Below, 5 T cell receptor beta chains from the same sample are listed, as sequenced in a study of STAT3 mutations in large granular lymphocyte leukemia. Their specific antigens are unknown. Study results and caveats: Every T-cell large granular lymphocyte leukemia patient had at least one immunodominant TCR beta clonotype.

The protocol was immunoSEQ multiplex PCR, while the TCRdb copy is restricted to in-frame clones and leaves out a portion. Among about 10,000 clones listed, roughly 54% were seen once. Material for sequencing was peripheral blood mononuclear cells. The source of these receptors is a boy between 10 and 17 years old with T-cell large granular lymphocyte leukemia. Some clones in this sample may be carry-over from other donors' samples.

This clone was observed once. V is TRBV30 and J is TRBJ1-2, with D possibly being TRBD1 (5 bases). The V and J ends lost 0 bases and 4 bases respectively, with 12 bases between them. Germline loops: CDR1 GTSNPN, CDR2 SVGIG (reference sequence). This CDR3 region has 14 residues. Here the CDR3 reads CAWSVGVRGYGYTF. In nucleotides, the CDR3 is TGTGCCTGGAGTGTTGGCGTAAGGGGCTATGGCTACACCTTC.

Only a few counts were recorded for this clone. V is TRBV5-1 and J is TRBJ1-3, with D possibly being TRBD1 (6 bases). The length of the CDR3 is 15 residues. The germline V gene has CDR1 SGHRS and CDR2 YFSETQ. The ends were cut back, 3 bases at V and 2 bases at J, with 12 bases in the middle. The CDR3 sequence: CASSSGGYPGNTIYF. CDR3 in DNA: TGCGCCAGCAGCTCCGGGGGCTATCCTGGAAACACCATATATTTT.

This clone has more than one count but fewer than ten. CDR3 sequence reads: CASSQVTGTGEKLFF. CDR3 sequence (DNA): TGCGCCAGCAGCCAAGTTACTGGGACGGGAGAAAAACTGTTTTTT. The chain links TRBV4-3 to TRBJ1-4, with D tentatively TRBD1 (5 bases). Germline V gene lookup returns CDR1 LGHNA and CDR2 YSLEER. Trimming took 1 base from V and 8 from J, leaving 14 bases between them. The CDR3 is 15 residues long.

V gene TRBV18 combines with J gene TRBJ2-5, with 11 positions matching TRBD1. Trimming took 2 bases from V and 4 from J; bases not matched to a gene: 6. This CDR3 contains 16 residues. Germline V CDR1 and CDR2: KGHSH, LQKENI. The CDR3 nucleotides read TGTGCCAGCTCACCAACCCGGGACAGGGGGTCAGAGACCCAGTACTTC. Its protein product is CASSPTRDRGSETQYF.

This clone was observed a few times. The V and J genes are TRBV30 and TRBJ2-7, with D possibly matching TRBD1 (6 bases). CDR3 length equals 13 residues. Germline loops: CDR1 GTSNPN, CDR2 SVGIG (reference sequence). Trimming took off 4 bases at V and 2 bases at J, with 12 bases between the two ends. Here the CDR3 DNA reads TGTGCCTGGAAGTTCAAGGGGGCCTACGAGCAGTACTTC. Protein: CAWKFKGAYEQYF. The full variable domain, with the rest looked up from reference TRBV30 and TRBJ2-7, is SQTIHQWPATLVQPVGSPLSLECTVEGTSNPNLYWYRQAAGRGLQLLFYSVGIGQISSEVPQNLSASRPQDRQFILSSKKLLLSDSGFYLCAWKFKGAYEQYFGPGTRLTVT.